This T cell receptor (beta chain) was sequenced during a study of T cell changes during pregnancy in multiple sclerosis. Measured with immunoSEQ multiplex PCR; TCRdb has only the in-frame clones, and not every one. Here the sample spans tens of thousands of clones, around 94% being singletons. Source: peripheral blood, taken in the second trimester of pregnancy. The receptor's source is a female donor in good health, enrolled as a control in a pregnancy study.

The CDR3 nucleotides read TGTGCCAGCAGTTACGAGGTTAATGAGCAGTTCTTC. Translated: CASSYEVNEQFF. This sequence joins TRBV6-6 and TRBJ2-1; the D is unclear. There are 12 residues in the CDR3. In germline, CDR1 is MNHNY, CDR2 SVGAGI (reference sequence). Trimming stripped 2 bases from V and 7 bases from J, with 6 bases between.